Listed here are 10 T cell receptor beta chains from one sample, sequenced in a study of T cells in narcolepsy (dated by TCRdb to 2016 to 2018). The library was generated by the immunoSEQ multiplex PCR assay. TCRdb took this table from immuneACCESS and kept in-frame rearrangements with V and J called. Such tables lack part of the clones; where checked against another copy, unresolved V genes explain under half of the gap, and the rest is unexplained. Present in this sample are some 34,000 clones, approximately 80% of which were seen just once. The ten largest clonotypes hold around 2.5% of the sample. The material sequenced was memory (CD45RA-) CD4+ T cells from blood. The cell subset or site label on this specimen signifies: memory T cells sorted ex vivo from peripheral blood. The source is a human donor in good health.

The J gene is TRBJ1-5, the V gene TRBV27; TRBD1 aligns across 8 bases. Germline CDR1 MNHEY, CDR2 SMNVEV (reference sequence). This CDR3 spans 16 amino acids. V was clipped by 0 bases and J by 3 bases; unmatched bases: 4. The CDR3 DNA reads as TGTGCCAGCAGTTTATCATCGGACAGGGACAATCAGCCCCAGCATTTT. It is translated as CASSLSSDRDNQPQHF.

The chain has TRBV10-3 and TRBJ2-1; 10 bases are shared with TRBD2. Germline V CDR1 and CDR2: ENHRY, SYGVKD. The CDR3 has 15 residues. The V gene end was trimmed by 2 bases and the J gene end by 7 bases; junction bases not matched to a gene: 5. CDR3 residues: CAISESGRAGNEQFF. The CDR3, as DNA: TGTGCCATCAGTGAGAGCGGGAGGGCCGGAAATGAGCAGTTCTTC.

J is TRBJ2-4 and V is TRBV27, with a possible D match to TRBD1 (6 bases). V was trimmed by 6 bases and J by 8 bases, leaving 11 bases between them. CDR3 length equals 12 residues. Germline V lookup: CDR1 MNHEY, CDR2 SMNVEV (reference sequence). The CDR3 region has the DNA TGTGCCAGCAGGGCACAGGGTTACATTCAGTACTTC. It yields the protein CASRAQGYIQYF.

The chain couples TRBV7-9 to TRBJ2-3; 10 nucleotides align to TRBD2. The germline CDR1 and CDR2 sequences are SEHNR and FQNEAQ (reference sequence). CDR3 length equals 15 residues. V dropped 4 bases and J dropped 7; count of bases not matched to a gene: 8. The CDR3 here is CASSSAGGPVNTQYF. The CDR3 nucleotides are TGTGCCAGCAGCTCAGCGGGAGGGCCTGTGAATACGCAGTATTTT.

V is TRBV6-5 and J is TRBJ1-3; D call uncertain. The CDR3 sequence is 11 residues long. The V and J ends lost 9 bases and 0 bases respectively, with 3 bases between them. CDR1 is MNHEY, CDR2 SVGAGI, per germline. The CDR3 is CASTSGNTIYF. The CDR3 DNA follows: TGTGCCAGTACCTCTGGAAACACCATATATTTT.

The gene calls are TRBV21-1 and TRBJ1-4; the table names TRBD1, a call not compared with the DNA. TRBV21-1 is recorded as a pseudogene. This CDR3 region has 17 residues. The CDR3 is CASSKTGGDLANEKLFF. In DNA, the CDR3 is TGTGCCAGCAGCAAGACAGGGGGTGACTTGGCTAATGAAAAACTGTTTTTT.

This clone has more than one count but fewer than ten. The V gene is TRBV7-2, the J gene TRBJ2-1, with 7 bases identical to TRBD1. Germline lookup yields CDR1 SGHTA and CDR2 FQGNSA. The CDR3 has 13 amino acids. Unmatched junction bases numbered 7, after V lost 8 bases and J lost 6 bases. Here the CDR3 reads CASQGQNFNEQFF. The CDR3 coding sequence is TGTGCCAGCCAGGGACAGAATTTCAATGAGCAGTTCTTC. The whole variable domain, filled in from reference TRBV7-2 and TRBJ2-1, reads GAGVSQSPSNKVTEKGKDVELRCDPISGHTALYWYRQSLGQGLEFLIYFQGNSAPDKSGLPSDRFSAERTGGSVSTLTIQRTQQEDSAVYLCASQGQNFNEQFFGPGTRLTVL.

V and J are TRBV11-2 and TRBJ1-1; TRBD1 is a possible D gene (5 bases). Germline CDR1 and CDR2: SGHAT and FQNNGV. This CDR3 spans 14 amino acids. V was shortened by 6 bases and J by 6 bases, with 17 bases between the two germline ends. The CDR3 region is CASSADGGRPEAFF. CDR3 DNA: TGTGCCAGCAGTGCTGACGGGGGGAGGCCTGAAGCTTTCTTT. Based on the CDR3 plus reference TRBV11-2 and TRBJ1-1, the full variable domain is EAGVAQSPRYKIIEKRQSVAFWCNPISGHATLYWYQQILGQGPKLLIQFQNNGVVDDSQLPKDRFSAERLKGVDSTLKIQPAKLEDSAVYLCASSADGGRPEAFFGQGTRLTVV.

The chain joins TRBV19 to TRBJ1-2; 10 nucleotides line up with TRBD1. Unmatched junction bases numbered 13, after V lost 4 bases and J lost 8 bases. CDR3 size: 16 residues. The germline CDR1 and CDR2 sequences are LNHDA and SQIVND (reference sequence). The CDR3 DNA sequence: TGTGCCAGTAGTACAGGGACAGGGGCGAGAACAGGGGGCTACACCTTC. The encoded protein is CASSTGTGARTGGYTF.

The chain employs TRBV5-4 and TRBJ2-5; D may correspond to TRBD1 or TRBD2 (5 bases each). The DNA end favors TRBJ2-7, so the J call may be wrong. The CDR3 sequence is 15 residues long. From germline, CDR1 is SGHNT and CDR2 YYREEE (reference sequence). The CDR3: CASSLEAGSPYEQYF. In DNA, the CDR3 is TGTGCCAGCAGCTTGGAGGCAGGGAGCCCCTACGAGCAGTACTTC.